Each of the 4 T cell receptor beta chains below was sequenced from the same sample in a study of post-analysis software for immune sequencing data. Study-wide points: In patients, TRBV5-6, TRBV5-1 and TRBV20-1 belonged to five TRBV segments found more frequently than in controls.

Their recognized antigens are unknown. cDNA libraries for TCR beta contained unique molecular identifiers. TCRdb independently ran MiXCR on the PCR reads; one entry per CDR3 protein. Here the sample spans approximately 770,000 distinct CDR3 sequences, 35% to 55% being singletons. The sample consisted of blood. These receptor sequences come from a girl aged 5-17 years with multiple sclerosis.

V and J are TRBV7-9 and TRBJ2-7; a possible D gene is TRBD1 (6 bases). CDR1 SEHNR and CDR2 FQNEAQ come from the germline V gene (reference sequence). The germline V and J ends were trimmed by 7 bases and 2 bases, with 15 bases remaining between them. CDR3 length equals 14 residues. In DNA, the CDR3 is TGTGCCAGCACCACAGACAGGAGCCCCTACGAGCAGTACTTC. Amino acid sequence: CASTTDRSPYEQYF.

The CDR3 nucleotides read TGCGCCAGCAGCGCAGGGGGATCCTACGAGCAGTACTTC. This translates into CASSAGGSYEQYF. The J gene is TRBJ2-7, the V gene TRBV5-1; 7 bases align to TRBD1. The J segment lost 1 base and the V segment lost 4 bases, leaving 2 bases of the junction unmatched. CDR1 SGHRS and CDR2 YFSETQ come from the germline V gene. The CDR3 covers 13 residues. Combining the CDR3 with reference TRBV5-1 and TRBJ2-7 gives the whole variable domain KAGVTQTPRYLIKTRGQQVTLSCSPISGHRSVSWYQQTPGQGLQFLFEYFSETQRNKGNFPGRFSGRQFSNSRSEMNVSTLELGDSALYLCASSAGGSYEQYFGPGTRLTVT.

This clonotype was found many times. The junction departs from the called germline gene at one end, perhaps through a read error. V gene TRBV5-1 combines with J gene TRBJ2-7; D remains ambiguous. CDR1 is SGHRS, CDR2 YFSETQ, per germline. The length of the CDR3 is 13 residues. The CDR3 nucleotides read TGTGCCAGCAGCCCCTCGGGCTCCTACGAGCAGTACTTC. It specifies CASSPSGSYEQYF.

CDR3 nucleotides: TGTGCCAGCAGCCACAAACGGGAGCGGGGATACGAGCAGTACTTC. Translation gives CASSHKRERGYEQYF. The chain links TRBV3-1 to TRBJ2-5; the match to TRBD2 covers 7 bases. The J call is in doubt because the DNA end fits TRBJ2-7 better. The length of the CDR3 is 15 residues. Germline V gene data show CDR1 as LGHDT and CDR2 as YNNKEL (reference sequence).